These 2 T cell receptor beta chains came from one sample sequenced in a study of shared clonotypes between healthy human individuals. Method: immunoSEQ multiplex PCR; TCRdb's copy keeps in-frame clones and lacks some. The sample holds about 1 million clones; about 76% are singletons and the top ten take less than 1.5%. Source material: memory CD4+ T cells sorted from blood. The subset denotes: CD45RA-negative fraction. Source of these receptors: a young man in good health.

This clone was recorded many times. This CDR3 reads CASTPRWGVNYGYTF. In DNA, the CDR3 is TGTGCCAGCACTCCGCGGTGGGGCGTCAACTATGGCTACACCTTC. The gene calls are TRBV2 and TRBJ1-2; possible D gene TRBD1, 5 bases. The CDR3 is made up of 15 amino acids. Trimming pared 7 bases from V and 2 bases from J, leaving 17 bases between. CDR1 is SNHLY and CDR2 is FYNNEI in the germline V gene. Full variable domain (missing parts from reference TRBV2 and TRBJ1-2): EPEVTQTPSHQVTQMGQEVILRCVPISNHLYFYWYRQILGQKVEFLVSFYNNEISEKSEIFDDQFSVERPDGSNFTLKIRSTKLEDSAMYFCASTPRWGVNYGYTFGSGTRLTVV.

The V call is TRBV2, the J call TRBJ1-4, with no clear D. From germline, CDR1 is SNHLY and CDR2 FYNNEI. The CDR3 runs to 14 residues. Trimming stripped 7 bases from V and 0 bases from J, with 9 bases between. The CDR3 protein is CASNLLATNEKLFF. Here the CDR3 DNA reads TGTGCCAGCAATTTGCTGGCAACTAATGAAAAACTGTTTTTT.